One and the same sample provided the 27 T cell receptor beta chains below, sequenced in a study of cytomegalovirus exposure and HLA in healthy donors. PCR amplification relied on 60 Vbeta primers (plus 13 Jbeta primers). Profiled with immunoSEQ multiplex PCR; TCRdb holds only in-frame clones, not every one. Of 150,000 to 180,000 clones in the sample, roughly three quarters are singletons; the top ten hold around 7.2%. Sequenced input: PBMCs. These receptors all stem from a man aged 25 to 45 in good health and CMV-seropositive.

The chain is built from TRBV5-4 and TRBJ1-6, with D possibly being TRBD1 (6 bases). The CDR3 sequence is 15 residues long. The V and J ends lost 2 bases and 10 bases respectively, with 16 bases between them. Per germline, CDR1 SGHNT and CDR2 YYREEE (reference sequence). CDR3 coding DNA: TGTGCCAGCAGCTTCAACCTAAACAGGGACTCACCCCTCCACTTT. This codes for CASSFNLNRDSPLHF.

The rearrangement links TRBV29-1 to TRBJ1-3; 8 bases line up with TRBD1. This CDR3 is 15 amino acids long. The V segment lost 0 bases and the J segment 4 bases; nucleotides outside the gene matches: 5. Germline V CDR1 and CDR2: SQVTM, ANQGSEA. CDR3 bases: TGCAGCGTTGAAGAACCCGGGACAGGAGGAAACACCATATATTTT. It specifies CSVEEPGTGGNTIYF.

This clone was detected once. The CDR3, as DNA: TGTGCCAGCAGTTTTGGTCTAGCGGGAGGGCCCGGTGAGCAGTTCTTC. Amino acids: CASSFGLAGGPGEQFF. The V gene is TRBV28, the J gene TRBJ2-1; 12 nucleotides align to TRBD2. The length of the CDR3 is 16 residues. V trimming: 3 bases; J trimming: 9 bases; junction bases outside the gene matches: 9. CDR1 and CDR2 from the germline V gene are MDHEN and SYDVKM.

The rearrangement links TRBV6-1 to TRBJ2-1, with TRBD2 matching 8 bases. Trimming at V came to 4 bases and at J to 8 bases, leaving 13 bases not matched to a gene. CDR3 length: 16 residues. Germline V gene sequence: CDR1 MNHNS, CDR2 SASEGT. For the CDR3, the DNA is TGTGCCAGCAGTGCCGAGGCGGGTCTAGCGGGTGATGAGCAGTTCTTC. Translated, it gives CASSAEAGLAGDEQFF.

J is TRBJ1-5 and V is TRBV2; D is perhaps TRBD1 (5 bases). The CDR3 contains 15 residues. Trimming pared 3 bases from V and 4 bases from J, leaving 13 bases between. Germline CDR1 SNHLY, CDR2 FYNNEI. DNA for the CDR3: TGTGCCAGCAGTGATTTTGGGACTCCTAATCAGCCCCAGCATTTT. As protein: CASSDFGTPNQPQHF.

This sequence joins TRBV29-1 and TRBJ1-3; no firm D call. The CDR3 covers 16 residues. Germline V gene sequence: CDR1 SQVTM, CDR2 ANQGSEA. V was trimmed by 3 bases and J by 0 bases, leaving 15 bases between them. CDR3 protein: CSVEIGPTDSGNTIYF. The CDR3 DNA is TGCAGCGTTGAGATTGGGCCGACGGACTCTGGAAACACCATATATTTT. Complete variable domain (other parts from reference TRBV29-1 and TRBJ1-3): SAVISQKPSRDICQRGTSLTIQCQVDSQVTMMFWYRQQPGQSLTLIATANQGSEATYESGFVIDKFPISRPNLTFSTLTVSNMSPEDSSIYLCSVEIGPTDSGNTIYFGEGSWLTVV.

The V call is TRBV28, the J call TRBJ2-2, with a possible D match to TRBD1 (6 bases). Germline CDR1 is MDHEN and CDR2 is SYDVKM. The V and J ends lost 7 bases and 4 bases respectively, with 16 bases between them. This CDR3 has 15 amino acids. The CDR3 DNA reads as TGTGCCAGCAAGGGGGTGGGGGCAGGCACCGGGGAGCTGTTTTTT. Translating gives CASKGVGAGTGELFF.

This clone was counted a single time. The genes are TRBV4-1 and TRBJ2-5; D unclear. The V gene lost 0 bases and the J gene lost 0 bases, with 8 bases spanning the gap. CDR1 and CDR2 from the germline V gene are MGHRA and YSYEKL. The CDR3 loop spans 15 amino acids. The CDR3: CASSQDSTNQETQYF. The CDR3 nucleotides are TGCGCCAGCAGCCAAGATTCGACAAACCAAGAGACCCAGTACTTC.

This chain connects TRBV27 to TRBJ1-5; 11 bases fit TRBD1. Germline V gene sequence: CDR1 MNHEY, CDR2 SMNVEV (reference sequence). The V gene end was trimmed by 4 bases and the J gene end by 5 bases; junction bases not matched to a gene: 1. The CDR3 totals 14 residues. The CDR3 DNA reads as TGTGCCAGCAGTTCGGGACAGGGGGATCAGCCCCAGCATTTT. Protein sequence: CASSSGQGDQPQHF.

This chain uses TRBV7-3 with TRBJ2-5; 10 positions match TRBD2. Germline V gene lookup returns CDR1 SGHTA and CDR2 FQGTGA. The V segment lost 2 bases and the J segment 4 bases; nucleotides outside the gene matches: 7. This CDR3 is 16 amino acids long. CDR3 loop: CASSLQAGGRRETQYF. In nucleotides, the CDR3 is TGTGCCAGCAGCTTACAAGCGGGAGGGCGGCGAGAGACCCAGTACTTC.

This sequence joins TRBV5-1 and TRBJ2-1; tentative D call: TRBD2 (5 bases). Trimming removed 0 bases from V and 5 bases from J, with 15 bases in between. This CDR3 comprises 16 residues. In germline, CDR1 is SGHRS, CDR2 YFSETQ. In DNA form, the CDR3 reads TGCGCCAGCAGCTTGGAAGGCTGGTCAGCGGACAATGAGCAGTTCTTC. Translated: CASSLEGWSADNEQFF.

With respect to this clone: The same CDR3 also results from other DNA sequences found in this sample. The J gene is TRBJ2-1, the V gene TRBV9; 8 bases are shared with TRBD2. The CDR3 has 14 amino acids. After removal of 6 bases from V and 10 bases from J, the junction contained 12 bases not matched to a gene. Germline CDR1 and CDR2: SGDLS and YYNGEE. This CDR3 reads CASTPGGRPGEQFF. The CDR3 DNA reads TGTGCCAGCACCCCGGGGGGGCGACCGGGGGAGCAGTTCTTC.

The chain combines TRBV7-2 with TRBJ2-6; TRBD1 is a possible D gene (5 bases). This CDR3 is 17 amino acids long. V lost 7 bases and J 0 bases, leaving 16 bases between the germline ends. CDR1 is SGHTA and CDR2 is FQGNSA in the germline V gene. The CDR3 DNA reads TGTGCCAGCACTTCCCAAAAGGGGCCCTCTGGGGCCAACGTCCTGACTTTC. Residues: CASTSQKGPSGANVLTF. The full variable domain, rest sourced from reference TRBV7-2 and TRBJ2-6, is GAGVSQSPSNKVTEKGKDVELRCDPISGHTALYWYRQSLGQGLEFLIYFQGNSAPDKSGLPSDRFSAERTGGSVSTLTIQRTQQEDSAVYLCASTSQKGPSGANVLTFGAGSRLTVL.

This clone was picked up a small number of times. The chain joins TRBV28 to TRBJ1-5; 9 bases align to TRBD1. The J segment lost 5 bases and the V segment lost 7 bases, leaving 6 bases of the junction unmatched. Germline V lookup: CDR1 MDHEN, CDR2 SYDVKM. The CDR3 has 14 residues. The CDR3 here is CASIRGQGDQPQHF. As DNA, the CDR3 is TGTGCCAGCATCCGGGGACAGGGCGATCAGCCCCAGCATTTT.

This chain joins TRBV28 and TRBJ2-7; TRBD1 matches 8 bases. Germline CDR1 is MDHEN and CDR2 is SYDVKM. The CDR3 loop spans 16 amino acids. V lost 7 bases to trimming and J lost 2 bases; unmatched junction nucleotides: 13. CDR3 sequence reads: CASNALTGGNTYEQYF. The DNA for the CDR3 is TGTGCCAGCAACGCCCTCACAGGGGGGAATACCTACGAGCAGTACTTC. Full variable domain (missing parts from reference TRBV28 and TRBJ2-7): DVKVTQSSRYLVKRTGEKVFLECVQDMDHENMFWYRQDPGLGLRLIYFSYDVKMKEKGDIPEGYSVSREKKERFSLILESASTNQTSMYLCASNALTGGNTYEQYFGPGTRLTVT.

The chain has TRBV2 and TRBJ2-7; TRBD2 might be the D (5 bases). This CDR3 spans 12 amino acids. The germline V gene encodes CDR1 SNHLY and CDR2 FYNNEI. Trimming removed 5 bases at V and 3 bases at J, with 8 bases between. CDR3 region: CASSPGNYEQYF. The CDR3 region has the DNA TGTGCCAGCAGTCCGGGGAACTACGAGCAGTACTTC. Filled out from reference TRBV2 and TRBJ2-7, the complete variable domain reads EPEVTQTPSHQVTQMGQEVILRCVPISNHLYFYWYRQILGQKVEFLVSFYNNEISEKSEIFDDQFSVERPDGSNFTLKIRSTKLEDSAMYFCASSPGNYEQYFGPGTRLTVT.

The sample holds a few counts of this clone. The chain links TRBV7-9 to TRBJ1-2, with 10 nucleotides matching TRBD1. The V segment lost 4 bases and the J segment 5 bases; nucleotides outside the gene matches: 7. CDR3 size: 15 residues. Germline V lookup: CDR1 SEHNR, CDR2 FQNEAQ (reference sequence). Written as DNA, the CDR3 is TGTGCCAGCAGCTCAACGCGGGACAGGGGTTATGGCTACACCTTC. As protein: CASSSTRDRGYGYTF.

The chain links TRBV7-9 to TRBJ2-2; TRBD2 aligns across 9 bases. Germline lookup yields CDR1 SEHNR and CDR2 FQNEAQ (reference sequence). V dropped 5 bases and J dropped 5; count of bases not matched to a gene: 9. This CDR3 comprises 16 residues. In DNA, the CDR3 is TGTGCCAGCAGCCACAGCGGGGGGCCCAGGACCGGGGAGCTGTTTTTT. Translation gives CASSHSGGPRTGELFF. Full variable domain (remainder filled in from reference TRBV7-9 and TRBJ2-2): DTGVSQNPRHKITKRGQNVTFRCDPISEHNRLYWYRQTLGQGPEFLTYFQNEAQLEKSRLLSDRFSAERPKGSFSTLEIQRTEQGDSAMYLCASSHSGGPRTGELFFGEGSRLTVL.

The count of this clone is one. This sequence joins TRBV6-5 and TRBJ2-7; 12 bases are shared with TRBD2. Germline CDR1 MNHEY, CDR2 SVGAGI. The CDR3 is 14 amino acids. Trimming took 4 bases from V and 4 from J; bases not matched to a gene: 2. The CDR3 sequence is CASSSLAGGYEQYF. The CDR3 DNA is TGTGCCAGCAGTTCACTAGCGGGAGGTTACGAGCAGTACTTC.

The chain couples TRBV10-3 to TRBJ1-1; 8 bases align to TRBD1. CDR1 is ENHRY, CDR2 SYGVKD, per germline. This CDR3 spans 13 amino acids. J gave up 1 base and V 10 bases, and 5 bases lay outside the gene matches. The CDR3 DNA sequence: TGTGCCACGCGGACAGGGCCGAACACTGAAGCTTTCTTT. Translated, it gives CATRTGPNTEAFF.

The gene calls are TRBV6-5 and TRBJ2-2, with a possible D match to TRBD1 (6 bases). Trimming left V 0 bases short and J 6 bases short, with 11 bases between. Germline CDR1 and CDR2: MNHEY and SVGAGI. The CDR3 is 15 amino acids. The CDR3: CASSYSSRGAGELFF. Here the CDR3 DNA reads TGTGCCAGCAGTTACTCGAGCAGGGGAGCCGGGGAGCTGTTTTTT.

This clone occurred a few times. V gene TRBV7-2 combines with J gene TRBJ2-7, with 10 bases lining up with TRBD2. The CDR3 runs 16 residues. J lost 2 bases, V lost 1 base, and 5 bases had no gene match. Germline V gene data show CDR1 as SGHTA and CDR2 as FQGNSA. The CDR3 region is CASSLERTSGTYEQYF. CDR3 nucleotide sequence: TGTGCCAGCAGCTTAGAGCGGACTAGCGGAACCTACGAGCAGTACTTC. The full variable domain, completed using reference TRBV7-2 and TRBJ2-7, is GAGVSQSPSNKVTEKGKDVELRCDPISGHTALYWYRQSLGQGLEFLIYFQGNSAPDKSGLPSDRFSAERTGGSVSTLTIQRTQQEDSAVYLCASSLERTSGTYEQYFGPGTRLTVT.

The chain uses TRBV14 and TRBJ1-2; 7 bases are a match to TRBD1. CDR1 is SGHDN, CDR2 FVKESK, per germline. V gave up 5 bases and J gave up 5 bases; unmatched junction bases: 14. The CDR3 covers 16 residues. The CDR3 is CASSGVTGASKYGYTF. The CDR3 DNA reads as TGTGCCAGCAGCGGAGTCACAGGGGCGAGTAAATATGGCTACACCTTC.

The chain joins TRBV19 to TRBJ1-5, with D possibly TRBD1 on 5 matching bases. This CDR3 is built from 16 residues. V lost 4 bases, J lost 0 bases, and 13 bases lay in between. Germline-derived CDR1 and CDR2 are LNHDA and SQIVND (reference sequence). CDR3 nucleotide sequence: TGTGCCAGTAGTAGAGGACAACGATATAGCAATCAGCCCCAGCATTTT. Protein: CASSRGQRYSNQPQHF.

A few counts support this clone. The chain has TRBV19 and TRBJ2-3; TRBD2 agrees at 9 bases. The germline V gene has CDR1 LNHDA and CDR2 SQIVND (reference sequence). With V trimmed by 1 base and J by 1 base, 6 bases remained unmatched. CDR3 length: 17 amino acids. As DNA, the CDR3 is TGTGCCAGTAGTATAGCTGCTGCGGGGGGGGGCACAGATACGCAGTATTTT. As protein: CASSIAAAGGGTDTQYF.

V is TRBV28 and J is TRBJ1-2, with 7 bases fitting TRBD1. Germline lookup yields CDR1 MDHEN and CDR2 SYDVKM. V was pared by 6 bases and J by 2 bases, with 6 bases of the junction left unmatched. The CDR3 is 14 amino acids. The CDR3 sequence: CASRQGRPNYGYTF. The CDR3 DNA is TGTGCCAGCAGACAGGGGAGACCCAACTATGGCTACACCTTC.

This clone has just a few counts. The CDR3 sequence: CASGGGLAVQETQYF. The CDR3 bases are TGTGCCAGCGGCGGGGGACTAGCGGTACAAGAGACCCAGTACTTC. The V call is TRBV7-8, the J call TRBJ2-5; 11 positions agree with TRBD2. V lost 8 bases to trimming and J lost 2 bases; unmatched junction nucleotides: 7. The CDR3 runs to 15 residues. Germline V lookup: CDR1 SGHVS, CDR2 FQNEAQ.